The 21 T cell receptor beta chains below were found in one sample sequenced in a study of PD-L1 blockade in urothelial cancer. The protocol was immunoSEQ multiplex PCR, while the TCRdb copy is restricted to in-frame clones and leaves out a portion. Seen here are approximately 51,000 clones, roughly 84% observed once, and the top ten hold roughly 20%. Sample time point: pretreatment peripheral blood. Sequenced here: PBMCs, sampled around atezolizumab (anti-PD-L1) treatment. These receptors were obtained from a man aged 55 to 70 with urothelial cancer.

The CDR3 reads CASSLAGYEQFF. DNA of the CDR3: TGTGCCAGCAGCTTAGCGGGATATGAGCAGTTCTTC. The chain combines TRBV11-2 with TRBJ2-1, with D maybe TRBD2 (5 bases). In germline, CDR1 is SGHAT, CDR2 FQNNGV. V was trimmed by 1 base and J by 8 bases, leaving 6 bases between them. This CDR3 has 12 amino acids. Using reference TRBV11-2 and TRBJ2-1 for the parts outside the CDR3, the full variable domain is EAGVAQSPRYKIIEKRQSVAFWCNPISGHATLYWYQQILGQGPKLLIQFQNNGVVDDSQLPKDRFSAERLKGVDSTLKIQPAKLEDSAVYLCASSLAGYEQFFGPGTRLTVL.

The chain joins TRBV5-1 to TRBJ2-5, with 10 bases lining up with TRBD2. Germline V gene data show CDR1 as SGHRS and CDR2 as YFSETQ. The CDR3 is 17 residues long. Trimming took 0 bases from V and 5 from J; bases not matched to a gene: 10. The CDR3 here is CASSLGASGSLGETQYF. For the CDR3, the DNA is TGCGCCAGCAGCTTGGGGGCTAGCGGGAGCCTGGGGGAGACCCAGTACTTC.

A few counts support this clone. The chain combines TRBV18 with TRBJ2-7; the D gene is possibly TRBD2 (5 bases). This CDR3 is 15 amino acids long. V gave up 3 bases and J gave up 4 bases, with 16 bases separating them. Germline V gene sequence: CDR1 KGHSH, CDR2 LQKENI. CDR3 coding DNA: TGTGCCAGCTCACCCGGAGGACGGGATAGATACGAGCAGTACTTC. As protein: CASSPGGRDRYEQYF. The whole variable domain, remainder taken from reference TRBV18 and TRBJ2-7, is NAGVMQNPRHLVRRRGQEARLRCSPMKGHSHVYWYRQLPEEGLKFMVYLQKENIIDESGMPKERFSAEFPKEGPSILRIQQVVRGDSAAYFCASSPGGRDRYEQYFGPGTRLTVT.

The V gene is TRBV5-1, the J gene TRBJ1-2; TRBD1 aligns across 9 bases. Per the germline V gene, CDR1 is SGHRS and CDR2 is YFSETQ. The ends lost 0 bases at V and 8 bases at J; junction bases unmatched: 8. The CDR3 loop spans 15 amino acids. CDR3 DNA: TGCGCCAGCAGCTTGGGGGGACAGGGAACAGGGGGCTACACCTTC. Protein: CASSLGGQGTGGYTF.

The rearrangement uses TRBV12-5 and TRBJ2-6; D is perhaps TRBD1 (5 bases). V was shortened by 0 bases and J by 6 bases, with 15 bases between the two germline ends. CDR3 size: 17 residues. Germline CDR1 is LGHNT and CDR2 is FRNRAP. Written as DNA, the CDR3 is TGTGCTAGTGGTTTGGTTCGGGCGTGGGGCGAGGCCAACGTCCTGACTTTC. It is translated as CASGLVRAWGEANVLTF.

This sequence joins TRBV10-2 and TRBJ1-5; D uncertain. The V end lost 4 bases, the J end lost 4 bases, and 11 bases lay between the germline ends. Germline CDR1 reads WSHSY; CDR2 reads SAAADI. There are 14 residues in the CDR3. The CDR3 loop reads CASSALPTNQPQHF. CDR3 DNA: TGCGCCAGCAGTGCCTTGCCTACTAATCAGCCCCAGCATTTT.

This clone was observed once. This chain links TRBV27 with TRBJ2-7, with no clear D. CDR1 and CDR2 from the germline V gene are MNHEY and SMNVEV (reference sequence). There are 10 residues in the CDR3. V was cut by 8 bases and J by 6 bases, with 8 bases left in between. DNA for the CDR3: TGTGCCAGCGGCAGGCGCGAGCAGTACTTC. Protein product: CASGRREQYF.

The chain recombines TRBV5-1 with TRBJ2-7; 7 bases line up with TRBD1. Losses at the gene ends were 2 bases for V and 0 bases for J; bases not matched to a gene: 2. The germline gives CDR1 SGHRS, CDR2 YFSETQ. The CDR3 spans 14 residues. This chain's CDR3 is CASSLTGDSYEQYF. The DNA of the CDR3 is TGCGCCAGCAGCTTAACAGGGGACTCCTACGAGCAGTACTTC.

The V call is TRBV15, the J call TRBJ1-3; 7 bases line up with TRBD1. The CDR3 is 15 residues long. With 5 bases clipped from V and 2 bases from J, the junction kept 6 bases outside the gene matches. CDR1 LNHNV and CDR2 YYDKDF come from the germline V gene (reference sequence). The CDR3: CATSPAGTAGNTIYF. DNA of the CDR3: TGTGCCACCAGCCCGGCCGGGACAGCTGGAAACACCATATATTTT. The variable domain in full, with the rest retrieved from reference TRBV15 and TRBJ1-3, is DAMVIQNPRYQVTQFGKPVTLSCSQTLNHNVMYWYQQKSSQAPKLLFHYYDKDFNNEADTPDNFQSRRPNTSFCFLDIRSPGLGDTAMYLCATSPAGTAGNTIYFGEGSWLTVV.

This clone was counted a single time. This sequence joins TRBV6-5 and TRBJ2-2; D is unresolved. This CDR3 is built from 13 residues. V was clipped by 4 bases and J by 4 bases, with 7 bases between them. Germline V gene sequence: CDR1 MNHEY, CDR2 SVGAGI. CDR3 sequence (DNA): TGTGCCAGCAGTTTTGCTATCACCGGGGAGCTGTTTTTT. Amino acid sequence: CASSFAITGELFF.

V usage is TRBV5-1 and J usage is TRBJ1-6, with a weak D call TRBD1 (6 bases). V shed 4 bases and J shed 7 bases, with 24 bases lying between them. Germline lookup yields CDR1 SGHRS and CDR2 YFSETQ. The CDR3 covers 18 residues. CDR3 residues: CASSPLWGQGTKNSPLHF. The CDR3 DNA sequence: TGCGCCAGCAGCCCACTCTGGGGCCAGGGGACGAAAAATTCACCCCTCCACTTT.

This clone came up once. The gene calls are TRBV18 and TRBJ2-2, with 7 bases fitting TRBD1. V gave up 3 bases and J gave up 2 bases; unmatched junction bases: 12. The CDR3 totals 18 residues. Germline lookup yields CDR1 KGHSH and CDR2 LQKENI. The CDR3 loop reads CASSPYRPDRANTGELFF. The CDR3, as DNA: TGTGCCAGCTCACCTTACCGACCCGACAGGGCTAACACCGGGGAGCTGTTTTTT.

This chain links TRBV6-5 with TRBJ2-2, with 8 bases fitting TRBD1. CDR1 is MNHEY, CDR2 SVGAGI, per germline. V gave up 4 bases and J gave up 5 bases; unmatched junction bases: 9. This CDR3 spans 16 amino acids. The CDR3 nucleotides are TGTGCCAGCAGTTCCCCAGGGGGCGCAGGGACCGGGGAGCTGTTTTTT. It is translated as CASSSPGGAGTGELFF.

This chain connects TRBV27 to TRBJ2-5, with 9 bases that match TRBD1. The CDR3 is made up of 16 amino acids. The V and J ends lost 1 base and 1 base, in that order; junction bases with no gene match: 4. Germline V gene lookup returns CDR1 MNHEY and CDR2 SMNVEV (reference sequence). CDR3 amino acids: CASSLFGTGFQETQYF. As DNA, the CDR3 is TGTGCCAGCAGTTTATTCGGGACAGGGTTCCAAGAGACCCAGTACTTC.

The chain couples TRBV5-1 to TRBJ1-2, with 8 bases matching TRBD1. Per the germline V gene, CDR1 is SGHRS and CDR2 is YFSETQ. J lost 0 bases, V lost 0 bases, and 10 bases had no gene match. This CDR3 spans 18 amino acids. In DNA form, the CDR3 reads TGCGCCAGCAGCTTGGGCCAGGGGGCACCAATTACTAACTATGGCTACACCTTC. It is translated as CASSLGQGAPITNYGYTF.

The J gene is TRBJ1-1, the V gene TRBV7-2, with no clear D. This CDR3 comprises 16 residues. CDR1 and CDR2 (germline): SGHTA, FQGNSA. Trimming cost V 5 bases and J 5 bases, with 21 bases left between them. CDR3 nucleotides: TGTGCCAGCAGCGAGCGGTTTGAACCCCCGGGGACTGAAGCTTTCTTT. This codes for CASSERFEPPGTEAFF.

The chain joins TRBV11-3 to TRBJ2-7, with D perhaps matching TRBD2 (5 bases). The CDR3 loop spans 13 amino acids. V lost 5 bases and J 5 bases, leaving 13 bases between the germline ends. Germline V CDR1 and CDR2: SGHNT, YENEEA. In DNA, the CDR3 is TGTGCCAGCAGCACCCGCAACGGGGACGAGCAGTACTTC. It yields the protein CASSTRNGDEQYF.

The chain carries TRBV5-1 and TRBJ1-1; D might be TRBD1 (6 bases). Germline V lookup: CDR1 SGHRS, CDR2 YFSETQ. Deletions cut 4 bases from V and 1 base from J, with 20 bases between. The CDR3 is made up of 17 amino acids. The CDR3 region is CASSTGGGFGGNTEAFF. In DNA form, the CDR3 reads TGCGCCAGCAGCACGGGAGGGGGTTTCGGGGGGAACACTGAAGCTTTCTTT.

CDR3 loop: CASSFLTPGTVNQPQHF. The CDR3 nucleotides are TGTGCCAGTAGCTTCCTCACCCCCGGGACAGTCAATCAGCCCCAGCATTTT. The gene calls are TRBV19 and TRBJ1-5; 7 nucleotides align to TRBD1. Germline assignment: CDR1 LNHDA and CDR2 SQIVND (reference sequence). The ends lost 6 bases at V and 3 bases at J; junction bases unmatched: 14. The CDR3 runs 17 residues.

There are a few counts of this clone. This chain joins TRBV4-2 and TRBJ1-1; a weak D match, TRBD1 (6 bases). Germline V gives CDR1 LGHNA, CDR2 YNFKEQ. The V end was cut by 0 bases, the J end by 1 base, with 9 bases between. The CDR3 loop spans 15 amino acids. The CDR3 protein is CASSQDGGGNTEAFF. For the CDR3, the DNA is TGTGCCAGCAGCCAAGATGGGGGCGGGAACACTGAAGCTTTCTTT.

The chain couples TRBV4-2 to TRBJ2-7; no clear D gene. Trimming shortened V by 3 bases and J by 1 base, and 10 bases separated the two germline ends. Germline CDR1 reads LGHNA; CDR2 reads YNFKEQ. The CDR3 spans 14 residues. The CDR3 reads CASSQEWVSYEQYF. CDR3 DNA sequence: TGTGCCAGCAGCCAGGAGTGGGTGTCCTACGAGCAGTACTTC.